This T cell receptor beta chain was sequenced during a study of blood T cell repertoires in COVID-19. This CDR3 contains 15 residues. Germline V gene sequence: CDR1 LGHDT, CDR2 YNNKEL (reference sequence). Trimming took 4 bases from V and 5 from J, leaving 15 bases between them. Original processing notes: The authors estimated nucleated cell counts from reference gene primer amplification. Assay: immunoSEQ multiplex PCR; the TCRdb copy retains only in-frame clones and omits some. That table furnishes V, J and clone size, whereas the DNA furnished D and trimming. This sample has about 120,000 clones; roughly 86% occur once, and the top ten carry roughly 4.5%.

The chain links TRBV3-1 (or the pseudogene TRBV3-2) to TRBJ2-1, with a weak D call TRBD1 (6 bases). Material for sequencing was peripheral blood. This clonotype originated in a man aged 40-49 years with acute or convalescent COVID-19. The CDR3 spells CASSLQWGPDNEQFF. The CDR3 DNA follows: TGTGCCAGCAGCCTTCAGTGGGGGCCGGACAATGAGCAGTTCTTC.